This passage covers 14 T cell receptor beta chains from one sample sequenced in a study of blood T cell repertoires in COVID-19. This table comes from immunoSEQ multiplex PCR, and its TCRdb copy is limited to in-frame clones, with some not included. Of about 240,000 clones detected, just under 85% appear once; the ten largest clones hold approximately 9.4%. The sequencing input was peripheral blood. These receptors all stem from a woman over 75 with acute or convalescent COVID-19.

The chain couples TRBV6-5 to TRBJ1-3; maybe TRBD1 (5 bases). This CDR3 is 16 amino acids long. V lost 4 bases and J 0 bases, leaving 13 bases between the germline ends. Looked up from germline, CDR1 is MNHEY and CDR2 is SVGAGI. CDR3 protein: CASSSPGGDSGNTIYF. CDR3 DNA sequence: TGTGCCAGCAGTTCCCCCGGGGGAGACTCTGGAAACACCATATATTTT.

V is TRBV29-1 and J is TRBJ2-1; 15 nucleotides agree with TRBD2. V trimming: 4 bases; J trimming: 12 bases; junction bases outside the gene matches: 10. This CDR3 has 15 residues. From germline, CDR1 is SQVTM and CDR2 ANQGSEA. CDR3 coding DNA: TGCAGCGTTGTTATGGGACTAGCGGGGGGCCTTGGGCAGTTCTTC. Its translation: CSVVMGLAGGLGQFF.

This clone showed up just a few times. The rearrangement links TRBV18 to TRBJ2-5, with TRBD2 identical over 8 bases. CDR1 is KGHSH and CDR2 is LQKENI in the germline V gene. The trim removed 3 bases at V and 1 base at J, leaving 4 bases unmatched. CDR3 length: 15 residues. Here the CDR3 reads CASSPPGGLQETQYF. The CDR3 DNA sequence: TGTGCCAGCTCACCCCCGGGGGGGCTCCAAGAGACCCAGTACTTC.

The gene calls are TRBV5-1 and TRBJ2-7; 7 nucleotides align to TRBD1. The CDR3 is made up of 14 amino acids. V shed 2 bases and J 3 bases; nucleotides not matched to a gene: 5. CDR1 and CDR2 (germline): SGHRS, YFSETQ. The chain's CDR3 is CASSFDRADYEQYF. As DNA, the CDR3 is TGCGCCAGCAGCTTCGACAGGGCCGACTACGAGCAGTACTTC.

This clone is a singleton in its sample. The rearrangement joins TRBV12-5 to TRBJ1-3, with a weak D call TRBD1 (6 bases). The V gene's germline CDR1 is LGHNT and CDR2 FRNRAP. The V end was cut by 2 bases, the J end by 2 bases, with 7 bases between. This CDR3 spans 14 amino acids. The CDR3 DNA is TGTGCTAGTGGTTTGACAGGGACTGGAAACACCATATATTTT. Protein: CASGLTGTGNTIYF.

The chain couples TRBV7-9 to TRBJ2-2; D unclear. Germline CDR1 and CDR2: SEHNR and FQNEAQ (reference sequence). CDR3 length equals 12 residues. Trimming took 4 bases from V and 6 from J, leaving 6 bases between them. The CDR3 protein is CASSYLSGELFF. CDR3 bases: TGTGCCAGCAGCTACTTATCCGGGGAGCTGTTTTTT.

DNA of the CDR3: TGTGCCAGCAGGGGATCACAGGGGAAAGGTCAGCCCCAGCATTTT. Its translation is CASRGSQGKGQPQHF. This sequence joins TRBV6-5 and TRBJ1-5, with 7 bases matching TRBD1. Germline trimming cut 6 bases from V and 6 bases from J; bases unmatched to any gene: 11. CDR1 is MNHEY, CDR2 SVGAGI, per germline. The CDR3 extends over 15 amino acids.

The chain is built from TRBV28 and TRBJ1-6; 9 positions match TRBD1. J lost 11 bases, V lost 7 bases, and 18 bases had no gene match. Looked up from germline, CDR1 is MDHEN and CDR2 is SYDVKM. The CDR3 loop spans 17 amino acids. The DNA for the CDR3 is TGTGCCAGCAATACTTCGCGGGGGACAGGGCCCGGCCCACCCCTCCACTTT. Translation: CASNTSRGTGPGPPLHF.

The rearrangement links TRBV19 to TRBJ2-3; TRBD1 aligns across 9 bases. Trimming cost V 3 bases and J 3 bases; bases outside gene matches: 4. From germline, CDR1 is LNHDA and CDR2 SQIVND (reference sequence). The CDR3 runs 15 residues. The CDR3 region is CASSIATGGTDTQYF. The CDR3 DNA reads TGTGCCAGTAGTATCGCGACAGGGGGAACAGATACGCAGTATTTT. Full variable domain (outside the CDR3, taken from reference TRBV19 and TRBJ2-3): DGGITQSPKYLFRKEGQNVTLSCEQNLNHDAMYWYRQDPGQGLRLIYYSQIVNDFQKGDIAEGYSVSREKKESFPLTVTSAQKNPTAFYLCASSIATGGTDTQYFGPGTRLTVL.

The rearrangement links TRBV2 to TRBJ1-2; 9 positions agree with TRBD1. The CDR3 consists of 13 residues. The V segment lost 6 bases and the J segment 6 bases; nucleotides outside the gene matches: 5. Germline V lookup: CDR1 SNHLY, CDR2 FYNNEI. CDR3 sequence reads: CASSPGTGNGYTF. The CDR3 nucleotides read TGTGCCAGCAGCCCTGGGACAGGGAATGGCTACACCTTC.

The chain has TRBV14 and TRBJ2-4; 7 bases match TRBD2. The germline V gene encodes CDR1 SGHDN and CDR2 FVKESK. CDR3 size: 14 residues. V shed 1 base, J shed 9 bases, and the junction held 6 bases outside the gene matches. The CDR3 sequence: CASSQAGGEGIQYF. The CDR3 coding sequence is TGTGCCAGCAGCCAAGCAGGAGGGGAGGGCATTCAGTACTTC.

This clone has only one observation. This chain connects TRBV11-2 to TRBJ1-2, with 8 positions matching TRBD1. The CDR3 length is 13 residues. The germline V gene encodes CDR1 SGHAT and CDR2 FQNNGV. The V gene end was trimmed by 0 bases and the J gene end by 8 bases; junction bases not matched to a gene: 2. CDR3 residues: CASSLEGTGGYTF. Here the CDR3 DNA reads TGTGCCAGCAGCTTAGAAGGGACAGGAGGCTACACCTTC.

This chain uses TRBV12-5 with TRBJ2-7; weak D call: TRBD1 (5 bases). V dropped 0 bases and J dropped 4 bases, with 7 bases sitting between them. The CDR3 is 13 residues long. Germline CDR1 and CDR2: LGHNT and FRNRAP. CDR3 region: CASGLVPGYEQYF. Here the CDR3 DNA reads TGTGCTAGTGGTTTGGTACCAGGGTACGAGCAGTACTTC.

This clone turned up a few times. This chain connects TRBV2 to TRBJ1-5; 10 nucleotides align to TRBD1. Per the germline V gene, CDR1 is SNHLY and CDR2 is FYNNEI. The length of the CDR3 is 15 residues. Trimming took 6 bases from V and 4 from J; bases not matched to a gene: 6. The CDR3 sequence: CASRRQGAGNQPQHF. The DNA for the CDR3 is TGTGCCAGCAGGAGACAGGGGGCGGGTAATCAGCCCCAGCATTTT. Supplemented by reference TRBV2 and TRBJ1-5, the full variable domain reads EPEVTQTPSHQVTQMGQEVILRCVPISNHLYFYWYRQILGQKVEFLVSFYNNEISEKSEIFDDQFSVERPDGSNFTLKIRSTKLEDSAMYFCASRRQGAGNQPQHFGDGTRLSIL.